The 18 T cell receptor beta chains listed next were all sequenced from one sample in a study of T-cell memory formation after mild COVID-19. TCRdb re-analysed the 5' RACE reads in MiXCR, keeping a single row per CDR3 protein. The data contain roughly 180,000 distinct CDR3 sequences, roughly 12% of them seen just once; the ten biggest clones take up about 3.5%. What was sequenced was PBMCs or a T cell subset sorted from them (not recorded which). These receptors all come from a young man who had mild COVID-19 (a few samples of this study predate the infection). Cell type and time point are not known.

This clonotype was detected only a few times. The chain couples TRBV7-3 to TRBJ2-2, with 8 bases aligning to TRBD2. The CDR3 is 16 amino acids. CDR1 SGHTA and CDR2 FQGTGA come from the germline V gene. Trimming at V came to 6 bases and at J to 3 bases, leaving 9 bases not matched to a gene. As DNA, the CDR3 is TGTGCCAGCAGACCTGAAGCGGGGGACCACACCGGGGAGCTGTTTTTT. Residues: CASRPEAGDHTGELFF.

This clonotype was seen more than once but under ten times. V usage is TRBV29-1 and J usage is TRBJ2-1; no clear D. Germline V CDR1 and CDR2: SQVTM, ANQGSEA. The CDR3 has 12 amino acids. V lost 8 bases and J 0 bases, leaving 8 bases between the germline ends. The CDR3 DNA reads as TGCAGCTCCTCAAGCTCCTACAATGAGCAGTTCTTC. It encodes CSSSSSYNEQFF.

This clonotype was seen only a few times. CDR3 DNA: TGTGCCAGCAGGACAGGGAACTCTGGGGCCAACGTCCTGACTTTC. Its protein is CASRTGNSGANVLTF. The genes are TRBV7-2 and TRBJ2-6; 7 nucleotides agree with TRBD1. There are 15 residues in the CDR3. V was clipped by 6 bases and J by 0 bases; unmatched bases: 2. Germline V gene sequence: CDR1 SGHTA, CDR2 FQGNSA.

Ten or more counts support this clonotype. The chain has TRBV7-2 and TRBJ2-3, with unresolved D. The germline V gene has CDR1 SGHTA and CDR2 FQGNSA. The length of the CDR3 is 14 residues. V lost 3 bases and J 0 bases, leaving 7 bases between the germline ends. The CDR3, as DNA: TGTGCCAGCAGCTTGGGCAGAAGCACAGATACGCAGTATTTT. As protein: CASSLGRSTDTQYF.

This clonotype was seen repeatedly, ten times or more. The chain links TRBV3-1 to TRBJ1-2; 11 bases match TRBD1. CDR3 length equals 14 residues. J was trimmed by 8 bases and V by 4 bases; bases with no gene match: 6. CDR1 and CDR2 (germline): LGHDT, YNNKEL (reference sequence). The CDR3 DNA sequence: TGTGCCAGCAGCCCCTGGGACAGGGGGACAGGCTACACCTTC. Translation: CASSPWDRGTGYTF.

This clonotype was counted once. The chain joins TRBV11-2 to TRBJ1-5; D is undetermined. The CDR3 totals 15 residues. The germline V gene encodes CDR1 SGHAT and CDR2 FQNNGV. V shed 0 bases and J shed 9 bases, with 15 bases lying between them. The CDR3 reads CASSLDLMDSAPQHF. In DNA form, the CDR3 reads TGTGCCAGCAGCTTAGATCTGATGGATAGTGCGCCCCAGCATTTT.

This clonotype came up a few times. The rearrangement uses TRBV6-5 and TRBJ2-2; no firm D call. V was cut by 7 bases and J by 6 bases, with 9 bases left in between. Germline CDR1 reads MNHEY; CDR2 reads SVGAGI. The CDR3 loop spans 12 amino acids. This chain's CDR3 is CASNSVAGELFF. The CDR3 DNA reads as TGTGCCAGCAATTCTGTGGCCGGGGAGCTGTTTTTT.

Many counts were recorded for this clonotype. The J gene is TRBJ2-3, the V gene TRBV4-2; no clear D. The V gene lost 0 bases and the J gene lost 6 bases, with 10 bases spanning the gap. This CDR3 region has 14 residues. Germline CDR1 LGHNA, CDR2 YNFKEQ. CDR3 residues: CASSQDPATDTQYF. In DNA form, the CDR3 reads TGTGCCAGCAGCCAAGATCCGGCGACGGATACGCAGTATTTT.

This clonotype was seen a handful of times. The V gene is TRBV7-2, the J gene TRBJ2-3; 7 nucleotides align to TRBD2. Per the germline V gene, CDR1 is SGHTA and CDR2 is FQGNSA. V gave up 6 bases and J gave up 0 bases; unmatched junction bases: 3. This CDR3 spans 14 amino acids. CDR3 nucleotide sequence: TGTGCCAGCAGGTCCGGGGGGAGCACAGATACGCAGTATTTT. Protein product: CASRSGGSTDTQYF.

The chain joins TRBV7-9 to TRBJ1-2; D gene unclear. V lost 4 bases and J lost 2, with 8 bases in between. Germline V lookup: CDR1 SEHNR, CDR2 FQNEAQ (reference sequence). The CDR3 is made up of 13 amino acids. The CDR3 DNA reads TGTGCCAGCAGCTCGCAGAGAAACTATGGCTACACCTTC. This sequence encodes CASSSQRNYGYTF.

This chain uses TRBV19 with TRBJ1-2; 7 nucleotides align to TRBD1. Trimming removed 6 bases from V and 0 bases from J; junction bases left unmatched: 7. The germline V gene encodes CDR1 LNHDA and CDR2 SQIVND (reference sequence). The CDR3 extends over 15 amino acids. Here the CDR3 reads CASSGQAVANYGYTF. The CDR3 nucleotides read TGTGCCAGTAGCGGACAGGCCGTTGCTAACTATGGCTACACCTTC.

In this sample, this clonotype turned up a few times. The gene calls are TRBV3-1 and TRBJ2-2; D is unresolved. The length of the CDR3 is 14 residues. V was clipped by 4 bases and J by 7 bases, with 13 bases between them. The germline CDR1 and CDR2 sequences are LGHDT and YNNKEL (reference sequence). As DNA, the CDR3 is TGTGCCAGCAGCCCGACGGTTGGTCGCGGGGAGCTGTTTTTT. It yields the protein CASSPTVGRGELFF.

This clonotype was picked up many times. The V gene is TRBV5-1, the J gene TRBJ2-3, with 7 bases lining up with TRBD2. In germline, CDR1 is SGHRS, CDR2 YFSETQ. Germline trimming cut 1 base from V and 8 bases from J; bases unmatched to any gene: 10. The CDR3 extends over 15 amino acids. This CDR3 reads CASSLSGRGPITQYF. The CDR3 nucleotides are TGCGCCAGCAGCTTGTCGGGGAGGGGACCGATTACGCAGTATTTT.

This clonotype has a handful of counts. The gene calls are TRBV18 and TRBJ1-1, with TRBD1 as a possible D gene (5 bases). CDR1 KGHSH and CDR2 LQKENI come from the germline V gene. The CDR3 covers 12 residues. V shed 4 bases and J shed 4 bases, with 7 bases lying between them. CDR3 loop: CASSRRGTEAFF. Written as DNA, the CDR3 is TGTGCCAGCTCACGGAGGGGCACTGAAGCTTTCTTT.

J is TRBJ2-1 and V is TRBV9, with 9 bases fitting TRBD1. This CDR3 has 17 amino acids. Germline CDR1 SGDLS, CDR2 YYNGEE. Losses at the gene ends were 0 bases for V and 1 base for J; bases not matched to a gene: 5. The DNA for the CDR3 is TGTGCCAGCAGCGTAGGAATCGGGACAGGGTCCTACAATGAGCAGTTCTTC. Amino acid sequence: CASSVGIGTGSYNEQFF.

This clonotype was seen more than once but under ten times. This chain joins TRBV7-8 and TRBJ2-1, with D hard to call. The CDR3 length is 14 residues. V lost 5 bases to trimming and J lost 1 base, with 9 bases between them. From germline, CDR1 is SGHVS and CDR2 FQNEAQ. The DNA for the CDR3 is TGTGCCAGCAGCGTGGTGTTTTCCTACAATGAGCAGTTCTTC. It codes for CASSVVFSYNEQFF.

The gene calls are TRBV2 and TRBJ2-1; 7 positions agree with TRBD2. Germline CDR1 is SNHLY and CDR2 is FYNNEI. This CDR3 has 16 residues. V was clipped by 6 bases and J by 6 bases; unmatched bases: 14. The CDR3 DNA reads TGTGCCAGCAGGCTTCGCGGGGGAGATTCCGGCAATGAGCAGTTCTTC. Its translation: CASRLRGGDSGNEQFF.

This clonotype was observed a few times. The chain recombines TRBV15 with TRBJ1-5; no clear D gene. The CDR3 is made up of 12 amino acids. The germline CDR1 and CDR2 sequences are LNHNV and YYDKDF (reference sequence). With 0 bases removed from V and 7 bases from J, the gap between germline ends came to 4 bases. The CDR3 DNA follows: TGTGCCACCAGCAGAGATGCGCAGCCCCAGCATTTT. Protein sequence: CATSRDAQPQHF. Full variable domain (outside the CDR3, taken from reference TRBV15 and TRBJ1-5): DAMVIQNPRYQVTQFGKPVTLSCSQTLNHNVMYWYQQKSSQAPKLLFHYYDKDFNNEADTPDNFQSRRPNTSFCFLDIRSPGLGDTAMYLCATSRDAQPQHFGDGTRLSIL.